This T cell receptor beta chain was sequenced for a study of blood T cell repertoires in COVID-19. Across the whole study: The study drew acute and convalescent COVID-19 samples from the United States, Italy and Spain. T cells, B-cell-depleted T cells, or PBMCs provided the cDNA or gDNA that served as material.

Study processing details: Reference gene primers were amplified, and this amplification served to estimate nucleated cell counts. The table came from immunoSEQ multiplex PCR; TCRdb's copy has only in-frame clones and leaves some out. The V and J calls and clone size come from that table; D and trimming were worked out from the DNA. The table has about 180,000 clones, 85% to 90% seen once. Germline V gene data show CDR1 as KGHDR and CDR2 as SFDVKD. The V gene end was trimmed by 3 bases and the J gene end by 1 base; junction bases not matched to a gene: 6. The CDR3 spans 17 residues. The specimen was peripheral blood. This clonotype was obtained from a man aged 65 to 79 with active or convalescent COVID-19. This chain uses TRBV24-1 with TRBJ1-5; TRBD1 matches 9 bases. CDR3 sequence reads: CATSDPPGQGSNQPQHF. CDR3 DNA: TGTGCCACCAGTGATCCCCCGGGACAGGGAAGCAATCAGCCCCAGCATTTT.